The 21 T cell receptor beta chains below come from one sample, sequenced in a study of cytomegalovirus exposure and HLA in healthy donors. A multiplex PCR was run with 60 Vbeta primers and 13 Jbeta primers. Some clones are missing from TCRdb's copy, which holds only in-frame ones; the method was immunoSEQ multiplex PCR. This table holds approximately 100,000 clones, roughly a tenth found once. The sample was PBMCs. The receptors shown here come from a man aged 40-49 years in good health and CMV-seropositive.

In nucleotides, the CDR3 is TGTGCCAGCGCGGGGACTGTCCTCCAAGAGACCCAGTACTTC. Translation: CASAGTVLQETQYF. The V and J genes are TRBV25-1 and TRBJ2-5; possibly TRBD2 for D (6 bases). V lost 8 bases, J lost 1 base, and 14 bases lay in between. There are 14 residues in the CDR3. The germline gives CDR1 MGHDK, CDR2 SYGVNS.

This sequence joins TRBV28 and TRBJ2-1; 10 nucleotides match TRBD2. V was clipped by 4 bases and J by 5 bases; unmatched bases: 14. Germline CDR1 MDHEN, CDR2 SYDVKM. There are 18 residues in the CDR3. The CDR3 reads CASSSSLLSGRANNEQFF. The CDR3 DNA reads TGTGCCAGCAGTTCCTCACTTCTAAGCGGGAGGGCCAACAATGAGCAGTTCTTC.

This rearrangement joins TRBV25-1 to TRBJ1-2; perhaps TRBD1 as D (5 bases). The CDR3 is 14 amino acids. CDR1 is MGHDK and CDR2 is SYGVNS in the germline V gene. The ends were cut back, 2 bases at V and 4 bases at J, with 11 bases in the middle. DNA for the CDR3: TGTGCCAGCAGTGAAATTGACAGCTTCTATGGCTACACCTTC. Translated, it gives CASSEIDSFYGYTF.

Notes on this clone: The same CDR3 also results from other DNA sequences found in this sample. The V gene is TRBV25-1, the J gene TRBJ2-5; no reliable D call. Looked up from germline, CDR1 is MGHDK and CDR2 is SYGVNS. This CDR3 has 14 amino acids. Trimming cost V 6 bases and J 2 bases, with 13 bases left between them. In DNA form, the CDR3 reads TGTGCCAGCAGCCCCCCGAGGCTTCAAGAGACCCAGTACTTC. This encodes CASSPPRLQETQYF.

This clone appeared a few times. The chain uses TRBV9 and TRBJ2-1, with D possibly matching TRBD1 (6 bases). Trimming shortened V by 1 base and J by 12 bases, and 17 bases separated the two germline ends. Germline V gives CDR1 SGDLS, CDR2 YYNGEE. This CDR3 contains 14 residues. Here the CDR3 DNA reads TGTGCCAGCAGCGTAACCCCGGACAGCACAGGGCAGTTCTTC. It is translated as CASSVTPDSTGQFF.

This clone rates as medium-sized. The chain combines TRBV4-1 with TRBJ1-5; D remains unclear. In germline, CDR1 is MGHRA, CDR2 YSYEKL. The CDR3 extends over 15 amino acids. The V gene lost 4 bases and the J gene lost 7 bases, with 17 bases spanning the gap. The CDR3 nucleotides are TGCGCCAGCAGCCCGTGGGGAAGCGGATCCCAGCCCCAGCATTTT. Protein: CASSPWGSGSQPQHF.

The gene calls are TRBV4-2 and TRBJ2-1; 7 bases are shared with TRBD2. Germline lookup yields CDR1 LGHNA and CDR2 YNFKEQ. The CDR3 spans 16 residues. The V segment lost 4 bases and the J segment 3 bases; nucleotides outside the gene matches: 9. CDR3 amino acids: CASSRSSGGVYNEQFF. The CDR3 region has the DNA TGTGCCAGCAGCCGATCTAGCGGAGGGGTCTACAATGAGCAGTTCTTC.

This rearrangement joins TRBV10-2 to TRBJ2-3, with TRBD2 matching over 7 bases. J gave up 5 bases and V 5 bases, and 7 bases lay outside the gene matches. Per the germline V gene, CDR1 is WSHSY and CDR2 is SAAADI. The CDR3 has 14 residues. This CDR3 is CASSRAGMLDTQYF. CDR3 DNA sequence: TGCGCCAGCAGTAGAGCGGGAATGTTAGATACGCAGTATTTT.

CDR3 region: CASRPSGLGSYEQYF. The CDR3 DNA sequence: TGTGCCAGCAGACCTTCGGGACTAGGCTCCTACGAGCAGTACTTC. V is TRBV11-2 and J is TRBJ2-7; 8 bases map to TRBD2. The V segment lost 6 bases and the J segment 0 bases; nucleotides outside the gene matches: 7. There are 15 residues in the CDR3. CDR1 and CDR2 from the germline V gene are SGHAT and FQNNGV.

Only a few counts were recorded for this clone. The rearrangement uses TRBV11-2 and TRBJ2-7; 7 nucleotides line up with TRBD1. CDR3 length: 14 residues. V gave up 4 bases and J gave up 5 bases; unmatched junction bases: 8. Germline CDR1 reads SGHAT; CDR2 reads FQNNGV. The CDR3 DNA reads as TGTGCCAGCAGCTCGACAGGGTTTAAGGACGAGCAGTACTTC. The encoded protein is CASSSTGFKDEQYF.

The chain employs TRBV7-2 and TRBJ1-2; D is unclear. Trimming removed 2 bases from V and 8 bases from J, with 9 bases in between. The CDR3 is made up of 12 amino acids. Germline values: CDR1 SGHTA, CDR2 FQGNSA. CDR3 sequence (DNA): TGTGCCAGCAGCTTACGAGGAGGCGGCTACACCTTC. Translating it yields CASSLRGGGYTF.

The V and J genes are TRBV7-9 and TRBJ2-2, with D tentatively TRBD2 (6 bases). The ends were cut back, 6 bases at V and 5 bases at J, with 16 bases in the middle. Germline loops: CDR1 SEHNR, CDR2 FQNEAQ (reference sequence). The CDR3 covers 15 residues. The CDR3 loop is CASSPVGGLTGELFF. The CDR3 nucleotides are TGTGCCAGCAGTCCGGTGGGGGGATTGACCGGGGAGCTGTTTTTT. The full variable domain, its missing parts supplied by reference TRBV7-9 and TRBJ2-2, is DTGVSQNPRHKITKRGQNVTFRCDPISEHNRLYWYRQTLGQGPEFLTYFQNEAQLEKSRLLSDRFSAERPKGSFSTLEIQRTEQGDSAMYLCASSPVGGLTGELFFGEGSRLTVL.

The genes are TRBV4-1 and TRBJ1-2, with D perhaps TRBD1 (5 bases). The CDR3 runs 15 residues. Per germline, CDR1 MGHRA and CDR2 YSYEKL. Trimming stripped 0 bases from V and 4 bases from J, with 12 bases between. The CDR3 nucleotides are TGCGCCAGCAGCCAAGATCACAGGACTATCTATGGCTACACCTTC. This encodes CASSQDHRTIYGYTF.

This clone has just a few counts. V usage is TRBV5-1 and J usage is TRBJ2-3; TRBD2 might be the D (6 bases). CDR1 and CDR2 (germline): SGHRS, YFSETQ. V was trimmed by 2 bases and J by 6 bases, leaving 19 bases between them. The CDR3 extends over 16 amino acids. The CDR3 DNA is TGCGCCAGCAGCTTACCGGACTACGAGCTAATGGATACGCAGTATTTT. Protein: CASSLPDYELMDTQYF.

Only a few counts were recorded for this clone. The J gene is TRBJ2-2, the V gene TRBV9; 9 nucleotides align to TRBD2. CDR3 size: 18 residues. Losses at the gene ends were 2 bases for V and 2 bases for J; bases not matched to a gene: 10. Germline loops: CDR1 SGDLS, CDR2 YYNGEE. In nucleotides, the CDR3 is TGTGCCAGCAGCGTCCACCGATCTAGCGGGACCAACACCGGGGAGCTGTTTTTT. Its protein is CASSVHRSSGTNTGELFF.

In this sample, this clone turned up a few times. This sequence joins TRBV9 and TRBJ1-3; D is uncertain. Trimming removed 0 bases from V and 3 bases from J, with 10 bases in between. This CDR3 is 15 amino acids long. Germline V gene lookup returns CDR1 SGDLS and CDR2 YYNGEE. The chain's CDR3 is CASSVAVGVGNTIYF. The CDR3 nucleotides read TGTGCCAGCAGCGTAGCTGTCGGGGTTGGAAACACCATATATTTT.

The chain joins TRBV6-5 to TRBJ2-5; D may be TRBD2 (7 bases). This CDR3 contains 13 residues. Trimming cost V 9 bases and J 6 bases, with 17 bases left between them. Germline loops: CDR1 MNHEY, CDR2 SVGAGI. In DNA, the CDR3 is TGTGCCAGTACTTACAGGGAGGGAAAGACCCAGTACTTC. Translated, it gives CASTYREGKTQYF.

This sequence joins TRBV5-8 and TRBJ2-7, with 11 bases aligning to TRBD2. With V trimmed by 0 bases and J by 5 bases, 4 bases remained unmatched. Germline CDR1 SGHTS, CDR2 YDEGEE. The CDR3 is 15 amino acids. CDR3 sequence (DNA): TGTGCCAGCAGCTTGGAACTAGCGGGAGTCGACGAGCAGTACTTC. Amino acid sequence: CASSLELAGVDEQYF.

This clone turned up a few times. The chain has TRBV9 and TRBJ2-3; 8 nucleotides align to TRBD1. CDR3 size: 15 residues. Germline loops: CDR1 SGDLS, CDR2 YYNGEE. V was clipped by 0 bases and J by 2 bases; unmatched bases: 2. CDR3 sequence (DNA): TGTGCCAGCAGCGTAGTGGGACAGGTCACAGATACGCAGTATTTT. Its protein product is CASSVVGQVTDTQYF. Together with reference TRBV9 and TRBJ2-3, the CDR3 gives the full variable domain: DSGVTQTPKHLITATGQRVTLRCSPRSGDLSVYWYQQSLDQGLQFLIQYYNGEERAKGNILERFSAQQFPDLHSELNLSSLELGDSALYFCASSVVGQVTDTQYFGPGTRLTVL.

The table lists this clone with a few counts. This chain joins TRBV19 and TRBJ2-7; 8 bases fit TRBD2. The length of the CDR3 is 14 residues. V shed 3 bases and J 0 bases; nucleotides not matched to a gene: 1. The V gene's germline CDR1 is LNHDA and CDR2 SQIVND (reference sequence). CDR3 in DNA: TGTGCCAGTAGTATCAGCGGGAGCTCCTACGAGCAGTACTTC. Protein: CASSISGSSYEQYF.

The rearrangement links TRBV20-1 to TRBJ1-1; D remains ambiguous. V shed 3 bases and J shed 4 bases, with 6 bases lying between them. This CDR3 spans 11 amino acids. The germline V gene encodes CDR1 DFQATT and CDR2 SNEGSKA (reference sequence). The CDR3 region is CSASGATEAFF. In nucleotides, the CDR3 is TGCAGTGCTAGCGGTGCCACTGAAGCTTTCTTT.